This T cell receptor (beta chain) was sequenced in a study of T cells after yellow fever vaccination. V lost 5 bases and J 3 bases, leaving 16 bases between the germline ends. This CDR3 is built from 15 residues. Broader study findings: Once the booster was given, most primary-vaccination clones reappeared, at over 95% for CD4 and around 90% for CD8. Sorted repertoires could include abundant contaminating clonotypes from bulk cells. The study found a weaker secondary response that peaked faster, day 5 versus 15.

The table lists this clonotype with many counts. Its target is unknown. A 5'RACE template-switching step, the method used to make TCR cDNA, added a universal primer site and UMIs. Each CDR3 protein gets one entry after TCRdb re-called the 5' RACE reads with MiXCR. The table shows about 74,000 distinct CDR3 sequences, with approximately 6.5% occurring only once. The genes are TRBV12-3 or TRBV12-4 and TRBJ1-2, with D tentatively TRBD1 (6 bases). The origin of this receptor is a man aged 18 to 35 who received the YFV17D yellow fever vaccine. Sequencing used CD8+ T cells sorted from PBMCs, obtained about 5 days after the first yellow fever vaccination. This CDR3 is CASSDSTGQHYGYTF. In nucleotides, the CDR3 is TGTGCCAGCAGTGACAGCACGGGACAACACTATGGCTACACCTTC.